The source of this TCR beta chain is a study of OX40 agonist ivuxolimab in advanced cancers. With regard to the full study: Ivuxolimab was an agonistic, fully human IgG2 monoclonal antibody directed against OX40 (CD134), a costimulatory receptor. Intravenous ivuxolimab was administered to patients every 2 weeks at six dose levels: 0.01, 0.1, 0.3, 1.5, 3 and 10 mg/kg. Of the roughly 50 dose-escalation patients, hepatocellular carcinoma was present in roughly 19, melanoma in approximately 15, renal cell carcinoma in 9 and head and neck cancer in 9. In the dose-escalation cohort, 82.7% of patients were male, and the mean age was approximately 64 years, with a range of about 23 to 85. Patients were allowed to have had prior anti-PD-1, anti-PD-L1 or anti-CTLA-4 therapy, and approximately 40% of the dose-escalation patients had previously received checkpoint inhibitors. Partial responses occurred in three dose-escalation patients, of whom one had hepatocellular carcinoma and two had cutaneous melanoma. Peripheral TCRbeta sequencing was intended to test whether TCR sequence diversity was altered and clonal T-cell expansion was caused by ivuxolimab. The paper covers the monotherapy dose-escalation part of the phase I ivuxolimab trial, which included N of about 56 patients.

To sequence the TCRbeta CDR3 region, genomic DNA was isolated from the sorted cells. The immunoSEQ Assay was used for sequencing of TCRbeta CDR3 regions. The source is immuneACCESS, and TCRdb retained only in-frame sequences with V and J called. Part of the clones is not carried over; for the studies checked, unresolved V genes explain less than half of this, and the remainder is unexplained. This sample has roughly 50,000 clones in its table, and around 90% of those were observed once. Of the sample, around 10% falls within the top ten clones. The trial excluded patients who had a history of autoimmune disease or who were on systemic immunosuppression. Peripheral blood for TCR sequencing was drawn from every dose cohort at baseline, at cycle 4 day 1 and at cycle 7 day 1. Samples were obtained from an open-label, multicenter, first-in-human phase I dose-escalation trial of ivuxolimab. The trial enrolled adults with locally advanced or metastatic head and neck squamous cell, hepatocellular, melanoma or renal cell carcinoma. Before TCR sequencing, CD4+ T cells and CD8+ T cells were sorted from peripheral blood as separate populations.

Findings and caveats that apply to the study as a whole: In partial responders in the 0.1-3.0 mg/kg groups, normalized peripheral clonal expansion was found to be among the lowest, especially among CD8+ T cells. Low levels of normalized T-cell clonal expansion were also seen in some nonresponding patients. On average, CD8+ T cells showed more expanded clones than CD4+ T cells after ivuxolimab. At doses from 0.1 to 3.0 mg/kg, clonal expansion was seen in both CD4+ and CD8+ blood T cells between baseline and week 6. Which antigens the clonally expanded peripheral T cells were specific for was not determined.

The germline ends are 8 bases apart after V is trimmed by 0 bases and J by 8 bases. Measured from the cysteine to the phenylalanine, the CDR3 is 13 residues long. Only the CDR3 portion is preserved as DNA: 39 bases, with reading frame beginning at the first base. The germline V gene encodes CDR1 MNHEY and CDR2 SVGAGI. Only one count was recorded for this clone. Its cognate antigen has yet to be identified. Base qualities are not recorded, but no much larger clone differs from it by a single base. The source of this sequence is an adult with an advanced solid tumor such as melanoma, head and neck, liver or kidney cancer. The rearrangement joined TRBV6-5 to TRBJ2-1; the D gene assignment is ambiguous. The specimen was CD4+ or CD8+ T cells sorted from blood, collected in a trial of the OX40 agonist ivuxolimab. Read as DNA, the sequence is TGTGCCAGCAGTTACTCGCCAAGCGATGAGCAGTTCTTC. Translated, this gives CASSYSPSDEQFF.